This T cell receptor (beta chain) was obtained from a study of a mutant IDH1 vaccine in newly diagnosed glioma. Across the study: The first vaccination came 4-6 weeks after radiotherapy alone, or with temozolomide cycles. Most patients had received both radiotherapy and temozolomide, the prior options being radiotherapy, temozolomide, or both.

CDR3 length: 16 amino acids. Trimming pared 3 bases from V and 2 bases from J, leaving 17 bases between. Germline lookup yields CDR1 GTSNPN and CDR2 SVGIG (reference sequence). The data were produced by immunoSEQ multiplex PCR, yet TCRdb's version contains in-frame clones alone and is incomplete. The sample has about 69,000 clones, around nine tenths seen once. Note on this clone: Antigen: not known.

Time point described: week 35, safety follow-up. A 20-mer mutant IDH1 peptide at 300 ug was injected subcutaneously with topical imiquimod. The starting material was PBMCs, obtained from a glioma patient whose treatment included an IDH1 peptide vaccine. The genes are TRBV30 and TRBJ1-5; tentative D call: TRBD1 (5 bases). This sequence originates from a man under 40 with glioma. CDR3 DNA sequence: TGTGCCTGGAGCCTAGGTGGGGGTTGGGGCAATCAGCCCCAGCATTTT. The encoded protein is CAWSLGGGWGNQPQHF.